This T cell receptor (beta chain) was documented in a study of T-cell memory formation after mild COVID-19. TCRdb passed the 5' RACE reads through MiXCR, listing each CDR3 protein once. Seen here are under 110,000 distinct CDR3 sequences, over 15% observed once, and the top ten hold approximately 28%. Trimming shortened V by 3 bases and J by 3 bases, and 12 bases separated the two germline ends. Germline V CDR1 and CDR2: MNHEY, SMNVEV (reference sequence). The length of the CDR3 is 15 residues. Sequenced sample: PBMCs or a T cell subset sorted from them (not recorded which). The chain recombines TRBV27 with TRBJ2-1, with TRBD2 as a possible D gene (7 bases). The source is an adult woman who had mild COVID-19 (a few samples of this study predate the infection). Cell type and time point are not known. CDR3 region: CASSFRGGNYNEQFF. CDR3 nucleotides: TGTGCCAGCAGTTTCCGCGGGGGCAACTACAATGAGCAGTTCTTC.